These T cell receptor beta chains were read from a single sample in a study of blood T cells in healthy people across ages. MiXCR was run by TCRdb on the 5' RACE reads, yielding one entry per CDR3 protein. The repertoire has roughly 2 million distinct CDR3 sequences, 49% of them found once; the top ten carry 2.1%. The specimen sequenced was blood. The receptors stem from a woman in her forties in good health. Both conserved end residues are part of each CDR3. A D gene is named only where the DNA matches it firmly. A row's size may be missing; if present it is once, few, many or a size class.

v_call: TRBV6-2/TRBV6-3
j_call: TRBJ2-1
clone_size: -
d_call: -
cdr3_aa: CASSSSGTTGVYNEQFF
cdr3_nt: TGTGCCAGCAGTAGCTCGGGGACCACCGGCGTGTACAATGAGCAGTTCTTC

v_call: TRBV7-2
j_call: TRBJ1-4
clone_size: -
d_call: -
cdr3_aa: CASSPSLAVNEKLFF
cdr3_nt: TGTGCCAGCAGCCCCAGTTTGGCAGTCAATGAAAAACTGTTTTTT

v_call: TRBV5-1
j_call: TRBJ2-5
clone_size: -
d_call: -
cdr3_aa: CASISSPGGQETQYF
cdr3_nt: TGCGCCAGCATCTCCTCTCCCGGGGGACAGGAGACCCAGTACTTC

v_call: TRBV7-2
j_call: TRBJ2-6
clone_size: -
d_call: -
cdr3_aa: CASSSGVFGANVLTF
cdr3_nt: TGTGCCAGCAGCTCGGGGGTCTTTGGGGCCAACGTCCTGACTTTC

v_call: TRBV3-1
j_call: TRBJ2-6
clone_size: -
d_call: -
cdr3_aa: CASSQGGGANYKSGANVLTF
cdr3_nt: TGTGCCAGCAGCCAAGGTGGGGGGGCGAACTATAAATCTGGGGCCAACGTCCTGACTTTC

v_call: TRBV11-2
j_call: TRBJ2-1
clone_size: -
d_call: TRBD2
cdr3_aa: CASSPLGGLGGNEQFF
cdr3_nt: TGTGCCAGCAGCCCATTGGGGGGACTAGGGGGCAATGAGCAGTTCTTC

v_call: TRBV20-1
j_call: TRBJ2-7
clone_size: many
d_call: -
cdr3_aa: CSARASYEQYF
cdr3_nt: TGCAGTGCTAGAGCCTCCTACGAGCAGTACTTC

v_call: TRBV20-1
j_call: TRBJ2-5
clone_size: few
d_call: -
cdr3_aa: CSARAVAWEQYF
cdr3_nt: TGCAGTGCTAGAGCTGTCGCTTGGGAGCAGTACTTC

v_call: TRBV28
j_call: TRBJ1-2
clone_size: -
d_call: TRBD1
cdr3_aa: CASSSNPDRVSGYTF
cdr3_nt: TGTGCCAGCAGTTCCAACCCTGACAGGGTATCGGGCTACACCTTC

v_call: TRBV7-2
j_call: TRBJ2-5
clone_size: few
d_call: -
cdr3_aa: CASSLARTGGETQYF
cdr3_nt: TGTGCCAGCAGCTTAGCGAGGACAGGAGGGGAGACCCAGTACTTC

v_call: TRBV20-1
j_call: TRBJ2-7
clone_size: -
d_call: -
cdr3_aa: CSARRGAGSEQYF
cdr3_nt: TGCAGTGCTAGAAGGGGAGCAGGTAGCGAGCAGTACTTC

v_call: TRBV9
j_call: TRBJ1-6
clone_size: -
d_call: -
cdr3_aa: CASSVVRIGMFGTPLHF
cdr3_nt: TGTGCCAGCAGCGTAGTTAGGATTGGGATGTTTGGAACACCCCTCCACTTT

v_call: TRBV2
j_call: TRBJ2-3
clone_size: -
d_call: -
cdr3_aa: CASSIFRRSTDTQYF
cdr3_nt: TGTGCCAGCAGTATCTTCCGGCGGAGCACAGATACGCAGTATTTT

v_call: TRBV4-3
j_call: TRBJ2-3
clone_size: few
d_call: TRBD1
cdr3_aa: CASSQSPGQGTDTQYF
cdr3_nt: TGCGCCAGCAGCCAGAGTCCGGGACAGGGAACAGATACGCAGTATTTT

v_call: TRBV6-5
j_call: TRBJ2-7
clone_size: -
d_call: TRBD1
cdr3_aa: CASSYSGGGTGTVHEQYF
cdr3_nt: TGTGCCAGCAGTTACTCGGGGGGAGGGACAGGGACGGTCCACGAGCAGTACTTC

v_call: TRBV6-5
j_call: TRBJ1-2
clone_size: -
d_call: TRBD1
cdr3_aa: CASSYTGGADYGYTF
cdr3_nt: TGTGCCAGCAGTTATACAGGGGGCGCGGACTATGGCTACACCTTC

v_call: TRBV7-9
j_call: TRBJ2-4
clone_size: -
d_call: TRBD2
cdr3_aa: CASRLWEGRRAKNIQYF
cdr3_nt: TGTGCCAGCCGCTTATGGGAGGGGCGTCGAGCCAAAAACATTCAGTACTTC

v_call: TRBV11-2
j_call: TRBJ2-1
clone_size: -
d_call: TRBD2
cdr3_aa: CASSLLSDPPSGAYNEQFF
cdr3_nt: TGTGCCAGCAGCTTACTGTCGGATCCCCCTAGCGGGGCCTACAATGAGCAGTTCTTC

v_call: TRBV20-1
j_call: TRBJ2-3
clone_size: -
d_call: TRBD2
cdr3_aa: CSAEGRDGDTQYF
cdr3_nt: TGCAGTGCTGAAGGGAGGGACGGGGATACGCAGTATTTT

v_call: TRBV2
j_call: TRBJ1-5
clone_size: -
d_call: -
cdr3_aa: CASSEEQFQPQHF
cdr3_nt: TGTGCCAGCAGTGAAGAGCAATTTCAGCCCCAGCATTTT

v_call: TRBV29-1
j_call: TRBJ2-5
clone_size: -
d_call: -
cdr3_aa: CSPCSWSSEQYF
cdr3_nt: TGCAGCCCTTGCTCGTGGAGTTCGGAGCAGTACTTC

v_call: TRBV5-6
j_call: TRBJ2-7
clone_size: -
d_call: TRBD2
cdr3_aa: CASSLKGGVGYF
cdr3_nt: TGTGCCAGCAGCTTAAAGGGAGGGGTGGGGTACTTC

v_call: TRBV12-3/TRBV12-4
j_call: TRBJ2-3
clone_size: few
d_call: -
cdr3_aa: CASSLPTVRRTDTQYF
cdr3_nt: TGTGCCAGCAGTTTGCCGACGGTGCGGAGGACAGATACGCAGTATTTT

v_call: TRBV2
j_call: TRBJ2-5
clone_size: few
d_call: -
cdr3_aa: CASSEATRAETQYF
cdr3_nt: TGTGCCAGCAGTGAAGCGACCAGGGCCGAGACCCAGTACTTC

v_call: TRBV3-1
j_call: TRBJ1-2
clone_size: -
d_call: -
cdr3_aa: CASSQGWGSNYGYTF
cdr3_nt: TGTGCCAGCAGCCAAGGATGGGGGTCGAACTATGGCTACACCTTC

v_call: TRBV28
j_call: TRBJ2-6
clone_size: -
d_call: -
cdr3_aa: CASSMDVSGANVLTF
cdr3_nt: TGTGCCAGCAGCATGGACGTCTCTGGCGCCAACGTCCTGACTTTC

v_call: TRBV7-2
j_call: TRBJ1-5
clone_size: -
d_call: -
cdr3_aa: CASSFSRDQPQHF
cdr3_nt: TGTGCCAGCAGCTTCTCCCGTGATCAGCCCCAGCATTTT

v_call: TRBV28
j_call: TRBJ2-7
clone_size: -
d_call: TRBD1
cdr3_aa: CASSSPGTGGWRTLLSSYEQYF
cdr3_nt: TGTGCCAGCAGCTCCCCTGGGACAGGGGGCTGGAGGACTCTCCTAAGCTCCTACGAGCAGTACTTC

v_call: TRBV20-1
j_call: TRBJ1-2
clone_size: -
d_call: -
cdr3_aa: CSANRDAYNYSYTF
cdr3_nt: TGCAGTGCCAACCGGGACGCATATAACTATAGCTACACCTTC

v_call: TRBV4-1
j_call: TRBJ1-1
clone_size: -
d_call: TRBD1
cdr3_aa: CASSNRDSAYEAFF
cdr3_nt: TGCGCCAGCAGCAACCGGGACAGTGCTTATGAAGCTTTCTTT

v_call: TRBV15
j_call: TRBJ2-4
clone_size: -
d_call: TRBD2
cdr3_aa: CATSMKLAGGTKNIQYF
cdr3_nt: TGTGCCACCAGCATGAAACTAGCGGGGGGGACCAAAAACATTCAGTACTTC

v_call: TRBV28
j_call: TRBJ2-6
clone_size: few
d_call: TRBD2
cdr3_aa: CASSLGLALSGANVLTF
cdr3_nt: TGTGCCAGCAGTTTAGGACTAGCCCTCTCTGGGGCCAACGTCCTGACTTTC

v_call: TRBV29-1
j_call: TRBJ2-1
clone_size: -
d_call: TRBD2
cdr3_aa: CSVKIPGTSGYNEQFF
cdr3_nt: TGCAGCGTCAAAATACCCGGGACTAGCGGGTACAATGAGCAGTTCTTC

v_call: TRBV7-2
j_call: TRBJ1-6
clone_size: once
d_call: -
cdr3_aa: CASSLSRGSPNSPLHF
cdr3_nt: TGTGCCAGCAGCTTATCAAGGGGATCTCCAAATTCACCCCTCCACTTT

v_call: TRBV3-1
j_call: TRBJ2-1
clone_size: few
d_call: -
cdr3_aa: CASSQDRFEQFF
cdr3_nt: TGTGCCAGCAGCCAAGATCGCTTTGAGCAGTTCTTC

v_call: TRBV7-6
j_call: TRBJ2-6
clone_size: few
d_call: -
cdr3_aa: CASSLMGRSSGANVLTF
cdr3_nt: TGTGCCAGCAGCTTAATGGGCAGGAGCTCTGGGGCCAACGTCCTGACTTTC

v_call: TRBV10-3
j_call: TRBJ2-1
clone_size: few
d_call: TRBD2
cdr3_aa: CAISDSSGGPYNEQFF
cdr3_nt: TGTGCCATCAGTGATTCTAGCGGGGGACCTTACAATGAGCAGTTCTTC

v_call: TRBV5-1
j_call: TRBJ1-2
clone_size: few
d_call: -
cdr3_aa: CASSLVSGTGNYGYTF
cdr3_nt: TGCGCCAGCAGCTTGGTATCCGGGACGGGGAACTATGGCTACACCTTC

v_call: TRBV12-3/TRBV12-4
j_call: TRBJ2-3
clone_size: once
d_call: -
cdr3_aa: CASNLSTGPPDTQYF
cdr3_nt: TGTGCCAGCAATTTAAGTACCGGCCCCCCAGATACGCAGTATTTT

v_call: TRBV9
j_call: TRBJ2-1
clone_size: -
d_call: -
cdr3_aa: CASSVATGHGSYNEQFF
cdr3_nt: TGTGCCAGCAGCGTAGCTACGGGTCACGGCTCCTACAATGAGCAGTTCTTC

v_call: TRBV15
j_call: TRBJ1-2
clone_size: once
d_call: -
cdr3_aa: CATSSRQIITYGYTF
cdr3_nt: TGTGCCACCAGCAGCCGACAGATTATTACCTATGGCTACACCTTC

v_call: TRBV19
j_call: TRBJ2-3
clone_size: -
d_call: -
cdr3_aa: CASEGRGTDTQYF
cdr3_nt: TGTGCCAGTGAGGGAAGGGGGACAGATACGCAGTATTTT

v_call: TRBV29-1
j_call: TRBJ2-3
clone_size: many
d_call: -
cdr3_aa: CSVGGTSTDTQYF
cdr3_nt: TGCAGCGTTGGGGGGACTAGCACAGATACGCAGTATTTT

v_call: TRBV4-3
j_call: TRBJ2-1
clone_size: few
d_call: TRBD1
cdr3_aa: CASSQGQGANNEQFF
cdr3_nt: TGCGCCAGCAGCCAAGGGCAGGGGGCGAACAATGAGCAGTTCTTC

v_call: TRBV7-8
j_call: TRBJ2-5
clone_size: -
d_call: -
cdr3_aa: CASSSRALGQETQYF
cdr3_nt: TGTGCCAGCAGCTCCAGAGCTCTAGGTCAAGAGACCCAGTACTTC

v_call: TRBV14
j_call: TRBJ2-1
clone_size: -
d_call: -
cdr3_aa: CASSSIMQVKNEQFF
cdr3_nt: TGTGCCAGCTCTTCGATAATGCAGGTCAAAAATGAGCAGTTCTTC

v_call: TRBV5-1
j_call: TRBJ1-4
clone_size: -
d_call: -
cdr3_aa: CASSPPGTKNEKLFF
cdr3_nt: TGCGCCAGCAGCCCGCCCGGGACGAAAAATGAAAAACTGTTTTTT

v_call: TRBV27
j_call: TRBJ2-1
clone_size: -
d_call: TRBD2
cdr3_aa: CASSQTKTSGGYNEQFF
cdr3_nt: TGTGCCAGCAGTCAAACCAAGACTAGCGGGGGGTACAATGAGCAGTTCTTC

v_call: TRBV7-9
j_call: TRBJ1-2
clone_size: -
d_call: -
cdr3_aa: CASSWTGTTSGYTF
cdr3_nt: TGTGCCAGCAGCTGGACCGGGACAACGTCTGGCTACACCTTC

v_call: TRBV4-1
j_call: TRBJ1-2
clone_size: -
d_call: -
cdr3_aa: CASSQPRDSNYGYTF
cdr3_nt: TGCGCCAGCAGCCAGCCCCGAGACAGTAACTATGGCTACACCTTC

v_call: TRBV7-2
j_call: TRBJ2-5
clone_size: -
d_call: TRBD2
cdr3_aa: CASSLDQRGRVQYF
cdr3_nt: TGTGCCAGCAGCTTAGATCAGCGGGGGAGGGTCCAGTACTTC

v_call: TRBV19
j_call: TRBJ2-1
clone_size: -
d_call: TRBD2
cdr3_aa: CASTGLAGGNEQFF
cdr3_nt: TGTGCCAGCACGGGACTAGCGGGGGGCAATGAGCAGTTCTTC

v_call: TRBV10-3
j_call: TRBJ2-5
clone_size: -
d_call: -
cdr3_aa: CAIGKVAEETQYF
cdr3_nt: TGTGCCATCGGTAAAGTGGCTGAGGAGACCCAGTACTTC

v_call: TRBV6-5
j_call: TRBJ1-1
clone_size: -
d_call: -
cdr3_aa: CASSYSFGRGSMNTEAFF
cdr3_nt: TGTGCCAGCAGTTACTCTTTTGGACGAGGAAGTATGAACACTGAAGCTTTCTTT

v_call: TRBV28
j_call: TRBJ2-7
clone_size: -
d_call: TRBD1
cdr3_aa: CASSFSPGTGTYEQYF
cdr3_nt: TGTGCCAGCAGTTTCTCACCCGGGACAGGGACCTACGAGCAGTACTTC

v_call: TRBV5-1
j_call: TRBJ1-1
clone_size: -
d_call: TRBD1
cdr3_aa: CASSLSFGGGGQGAPEAFF
cdr3_nt: TGCGCCAGCAGCTTGTCTTTTGGCGGTGGGGGACAGGGGGCCCCTGAAGCTTTCTTT

v_call: TRBV28
j_call: TRBJ2-6
clone_size: few
d_call: -
cdr3_aa: CASSLWAGNSGANVLTF
cdr3_nt: TGTGCCAGCAGTTTATGGGCGGGGAACTCTGGGGCCAACGTCCTGACTTTC

v_call: TRBV7-2
j_call: TRBJ1-4
clone_size: -
d_call: -
cdr3_aa: CASSSQGSRVNEKLFF
cdr3_nt: TGTGCCAGCAGCTCCCAGGGTTCTCGGGTTAATGAAAAACTGTTTTTT

v_call: TRBV13
j_call: TRBJ2-1
clone_size: -
d_call: TRBD2
cdr3_aa: CASGPGTSVHNEQFF
cdr3_nt: TGTGCCAGCGGACCCGGGACTAGCGTCCACAATGAGCAGTTCTTC

v_call: TRBV6-2/TRBV6-3
j_call: TRBJ2-7
clone_size: -
d_call: TRBD1
cdr3_aa: CASSTTRQGAAYEQYF
cdr3_nt: TGTGCCAGCAGTACCACTCGACAGGGGGCCGCCTACGAGCAGTACTTC